A selection of T cell receptor beta chains follows, all from one sample in a study of T cells in Graves' hyperthyroidism and ophthalmopathy. From the multiplex PCR reads, TCRdb called clonotypes with MiXCR, one entry per CDR3 protein. Of 730,000 or so distinct CDR3 sequences in the sample, around 20% were seen once. What was sequenced was blood. The receptors were sampled from a woman aged 45-59 years with Graves' hyperthyroidism that later progressed to Graves' ophthalmopathy. The CDR3 runs from the conserved cysteine through the conserved F or W. The order of the fields is CDR3 protein, CDR3 DNA, clone size, V gene, D gene, J gene. The D gene is left open where the match is weak. Clone size appears in some rows only: once, few, many, or a class for an expanded clone.

CDR3 protein: CSARDGGGVQETQYF
CDR3 DNA: TGCAGTGCTAGAGATGGGGGTGGGGTCCAAGAGACCCAGTACTTC
clone size: many
V gene: TRBV20-1
D gene: NA
J gene: TRBJ2-5

CDR3 protein: CATSLEVQGSNTEAFF
CDR3 DNA: TGTGCCACCAGCTTAGAGGTTCAGGGTAGTAACACTGAAGCTTTCTTT
clone size: NA
V gene: TRBV15
D gene: NA
J gene: TRBJ1-1

CDR3 protein: CASSQAGGGAYNEQFF
CDR3 DNA: TGTGCCAGCAGCCAAGCCGGCGGGGGGGCATACAATGAGCAGTTCTTC
clone size: NA
V gene: TRBV3-1
D gene: TRBD2
J gene: TRBJ2-1

CDR3 protein: CASSQRQGRSGANVLTF
CDR3 DNA: TGTGCCAGCAGCCAAAGACAGGGACGCTCTGGGGCCAACGTCCTGACTTTC
clone size: many
V gene: TRBV3-1
D gene: TRBD1
J gene: TRBJ2-6

CDR3 protein: CASSCNQGTGCFYPHEAFF
CDR3 DNA: TGTGCCAGCAGCTGCAACCAAGGGACAGGGTGTTTTTACCCCCATGAAGCTTTCTTT
clone size: NA
V gene: TRBV7-9
D gene: TRBD1
J gene: TRBJ1-1

CDR3 protein: CASSLDPGYNSPLHF
CDR3 DNA: TGTGCCAGCAGCTTGGATCCCGGGTATAATTCACCCCTCCACTTT
clone size: NA
V gene: TRBV5-6
D gene: NA
J gene: TRBJ1-6

CDR3 protein: CASSSEVRETQYF
CDR3 DNA: TGTGCCAGCAGCTCCGAAGTCAGGGAGACCCAGTACTTC
clone size: NA
V gene: TRBV5-6
D gene: NA
J gene: TRBJ2-5

CDR3 protein: CAKIWGLTTNEKLFF
CDR3 DNA: TGTGCTAAAATCTGGGGATTAACAACTAATGAAAAACTGTTTTTT
clone size: NA
V gene: TRBV30
D gene: NA
J gene: TRBJ1-4

CDR3 protein: CASSLGGLAEQYF
CDR3 DNA: TGTGCCAGCAGCCTAGGCGGACTTGCCGAGCAGTACTTC
clone size: many
V gene: TRBV7-9
D gene: NA
J gene: TRBJ2-7

CDR3 protein: CASSDRTPNTGELFF
CDR3 DNA: TGTGCCAGCAGTGACAGGACACCGAACACCGGGGAGCTGTTTTTT
clone size: few
V gene: TRBV2
D gene: NA
J gene: TRBJ2-2

CDR3 protein: CASKSGGFDTEAFF
CDR3 DNA: TGTGCCAGTAAGTCGGGGGGTTTCGACACTGAAGCTTTCTTT
clone size: NA
V gene: TRBV6-2/TRBV6-3
D gene: NA
J gene: TRBJ1-1

CDR3 protein: CASSPLGGRPGTNEKLFF
CDR3 DNA: TGTGCCAGCAGCCCCCTCGGGGGCAGGCCTGGGACTAATGAAAAACTGTTTTTT
clone size: many
V gene: TRBV7-3
D gene: NA
J gene: TRBJ1-4

CDR3 protein: CASSLARTADEQYF
CDR3 DNA: TGTGCCAGCAGCCTAGCTAGGACTGCAGACGAGCAGTACTTC
clone size: many
V gene: TRBV11-2
D gene: NA
J gene: TRBJ2-7

CDR3 protein: CASSNLPGNEQFF
CDR3 DNA: TGTGCCAGCAGCAACTTACCCGGAAATGAGCAGTTCTTC
clone size: many
V gene: TRBV7-8
D gene: NA
J gene: TRBJ2-1

CDR3 protein: CASKTGTRDYGYTF
CDR3 DNA: TGTGCCAGTAAAACAGGGACGAGAGACTATGGCTACACCTTC
clone size: few
V gene: TRBV19
D gene: NA
J gene: TRBJ1-2

CDR3 protein: CASSYSRVGGNTGELVF
CDR3 DNA: TGTGCCAGCAGTTACTCCCGAGTAGGGGGAAACACCGGGGAGCTGGTTTTT
clone size: NA
V gene: TRBV6-6
D gene: NA
J gene: TRBJ2-2

CDR3 protein: CASSGGQRDTEAFF
CDR3 DNA: TGTGCCAGCAGTGGTGGACAAAGGGACACTGAAGCTTTCTTT
clone size: many
V gene: TRBV27
D gene: NA
J gene: TRBJ1-1

CDR3 protein: CASTAGPGANVLTF
CDR3 DNA: TGTGCCAGCACTGCGGGGCCCGGGGCCAACGTCCTGACTTTC
clone size: many
V gene: TRBV6-1
D gene: NA
J gene: TRBJ2-6

CDR3 protein: CASSSLGSYSSPLHF
CDR3 DNA: TGTGCCAGCAGTTCTCTAGGCTCCTATAGTTCACCCCTCCACTTT
clone size: NA
V gene: TRBV12-3/TRBV12-4
D gene: NA
J gene: TRBJ1-6

CDR3 protein: CASSSGAFSGNTIYF
CDR3 DNA: TGTGCCAGCAGCTCAGGTGCCTTCTCTGGAAACACCATATATTTT
clone size: many
V gene: TRBV13
D gene: NA
J gene: TRBJ1-3

CDR3 protein: CASSLVVHEQFF
CDR3 DNA: TGTGCCAGCAGCTTAGTGGTCCATGAGCAGTTCTTC
clone size: NA
V gene: TRBV11-2
D gene: NA
J gene: TRBJ2-1

CDR3 protein: CSAIGQGSPAGTDTQYF
CDR3 DNA: TGCAGTGCCATAGGACAGGGGTCTCCTGCCGGCACAGATACGCAGTATTTT
clone size: many
V gene: TRBV20-1
D gene: TRBD1
J gene: TRBJ2-3

CDR3 protein: CASSQDSPYSNQPQHF
CDR3 DNA: TGTGCCAGCTCTCAGGACAGCCCTTATAGCAATCAGCCCCAGCATTTT
clone size: many
V gene: TRBV18
D gene: NA
J gene: TRBJ1-5

CDR3 protein: CVSSQLSGGTTDTQYF
CDR3 DNA: TGTGTCAGCAGCCAGCTTAGCGGGGGGACCACAGATACGCAGTATTTT
clone size: NA
V gene: TRBV3-1
D gene: TRBD2
J gene: TRBJ2-3

CDR3 protein: CSVGTSFNEQYF
CDR3 DNA: TGCAGCGTTGGGACTAGCTTCAACGAGCAGTACTTC
clone size: NA
V gene: TRBV29-1
D gene: TRBD2
J gene: TRBJ2-7

CDR3 protein: CAISDLAGELFF
CDR3 DNA: TGTGCCATCAGTGATTTAGCGGGGGAGCTGTTTTTT
clone size: NA
V gene: TRBV10-3
D gene: NA
J gene: TRBJ2-2

CDR3 protein: CASSLGTAGDTEAFF
CDR3 DNA: TGTGCCAGCAGCTTGGGGACTGCCGGGGACACTGAAGCTTTCTTT
clone size: many
V gene: TRBV7-6
D gene: NA
J gene: TRBJ1-1

CDR3 protein: CTSSQPGTGNNEQFF
CDR3 DNA: TGTACCAGCAGCCAACCAGGGACAGGGAACAATGAGCAGTTCTTC
clone size: many
V gene: TRBV3-1
D gene: TRBD1
J gene: TRBJ2-1

CDR3 protein: CASSQGRGDSPLHF
CDR3 DNA: TGTGCCAGCAGCCAAGGCAGGGGTGATTCACCCCTCCACTTT
clone size: NA
V gene: TRBV3-1
D gene: NA
J gene: TRBJ1-6

CDR3 protein: CSAIYTSNRPYEQYF
CDR3 DNA: TGCAGTGCTATTTACACTAGCAACAGACCCTACGAGCAGTACTTC
clone size: NA
V gene: TRBV20-1
D gene: NA
J gene: TRBJ2-7

CDR3 protein: CANSLSSYEQFF
CDR3 DNA: TGTGCCAACAGCCTGAGTTCCTATGAGCAGTTCTTC
clone size: few
V gene: TRBV7-9
D gene: NA
J gene: TRBJ2-1

CDR3 protein: CASTVTGDHYGYTF
CDR3 DNA: TGTGCCAGCACCGTAACAGGGGACCACTATGGCTACACCTTC
clone size: NA
V gene: TRBV6-2/TRBV6-3
D gene: TRBD1
J gene: TRBJ1-2

CDR3 protein: CASSRLAEEYEQYF
CDR3 DNA: TGTGCCAGCAGTCGACTAGCGGAGGAATACGAGCAGTACTTC
clone size: many
V gene: TRBV6-1
D gene: TRBD2
J gene: TRBJ2-7

CDR3 protein: CASSVGIVTAGGAETQYF
CDR3 DNA: TGTGCCAGCAGCGTAGGAATTGTAACGGCAGGGGGCGCGGAGACCCAGTACTTC
clone size: NA
V gene: TRBV9
D gene: TRBD1
J gene: TRBJ2-5

CDR3 protein: CSASSGANVLTF
CDR3 DNA: TGCAGTGCTAGCTCTGGGGCCAACGTCCTGACTTTC
clone size: many
V gene: TRBV20-1
D gene: NA
J gene: TRBJ2-6

CDR3 protein: CASSLTAVKNTEAFF
CDR3 DNA: TGCGCCAGCAGCTTAACGGCAGTCAAGAACACTGAAGCTTTCTTT
clone size: many
V gene: TRBV5-1
D gene: NA
J gene: TRBJ1-1

CDR3 protein: CASSMSRQGANTGELFF
CDR3 DNA: TGTGCCAGTAGTATGTCTCGGCAGGGGGCCAACACCGGGGAGCTGTTTTTT
clone size: NA
V gene: TRBV19
D gene: TRBD1
J gene: TRBJ2-2

CDR3 protein: CSANRGGYGYTF
CDR3 DNA: TGCAGTGCTAACAGGGGAGGCTATGGCTACACCTTC
clone size: many
V gene: TRBV20-1
D gene: TRBD1
J gene: TRBJ1-2

CDR3 protein: CASSLIGVGGYTF
CDR3 DNA: TGTGCCAGCAGCTTAATAGGGGTCGGTGGCTACACCTTC
clone size: many
V gene: TRBV11-2
D gene: NA
J gene: TRBJ1-2

CDR3 protein: CASSLESSSRSEQFF
CDR3 DNA: TGCGCCAGCAGCTTGGAATCCTCTAGTCGCTCGGAGCAGTTCTTC
clone size: few
V gene: TRBV5-1
D gene: NA
J gene: TRBJ2-1

CDR3 protein: CASSLGQLATNEKLFF
CDR3 DNA: TGCGCCAGCAGCTTGGGACAGCTTGCAACTAATGAAAAACTGTTTTTT
clone size: few
V gene: TRBV5-1
D gene: NA
J gene: TRBJ1-4

CDR3 protein: CASGQQGAGELFF
CDR3 DNA: TGTGCCAGCGGCCAACAGGGTGCCGGGGAGCTGTTTTTT
clone size: NA
V gene: TRBV3-1
D gene: NA
J gene: TRBJ2-2

CDR3 protein: CASNVGGPGDTQYF
CDR3 DNA: TGTGCCAGCAACGTGGGGGGGCCGGGGGATACGCAGTATTTT
clone size: NA
V gene: TRBV3-1
D gene: NA
J gene: TRBJ2-3

CDR3 protein: CASTRDRDSEYGYTF
CDR3 DNA: TGTGCCAGTACAAGGGACAGGGACAGCGAGTATGGCTACACCTTC
clone size: NA
V gene: TRBV19
D gene: TRBD1
J gene: TRBJ1-2

CDR3 protein: CASSQELAITYEQYF
CDR3 DNA: TGTGCCAGCAGCCAGGAACTAGCGATTACCTACGAGCAGTACTTC
clone size: NA
V gene: TRBV7-2
D gene: TRBD2
J gene: TRBJ2-7

CDR3 protein: CASSYASGNTIYF
CDR3 DNA: TGTGCCAGCAGTTATGCCTCTGGAAACACCATATATTTT
clone size: NA
V gene: TRBV6-2/TRBV6-3
D gene: NA
J gene: TRBJ1-3

CDR3 protein: CASSLDLAGAEEEQFF
CDR3 DNA: TGTGCCAGCAGCTTAGATCTGGCGGGGGCCGAAGAAGAGCAGTTCTTC
clone size: few
V gene: TRBV11-2
D gene: NA
J gene: TRBJ2-1

CDR3 protein: CASSLWGQETEAFF
CDR3 DNA: TGCGCCAGCAGCTTATGGGGACAGGAGACTGAAGCTTTCTTT
clone size: NA
V gene: TRBV5-1
D gene: TRBD1
J gene: TRBJ1-1

CDR3 protein: CASSADRGVFNEQFF
CDR3 DNA: TGCGCCAGCAGCGCTGACAGGGGAGTCTTCAATGAGCAGTTCTTC
clone size: many
V gene: TRBV5-1
D gene: TRBD1
J gene: TRBJ2-1

CDR3 protein: CASSYRDSPGSPLHF
CDR3 DNA: TGTGCCAGCAGTTACCGGGACAGCCCAGGTTCACCCCTCCACTTT
clone size: many
V gene: TRBV12-3/TRBV12-4
D gene: TRBD1
J gene: TRBJ1-6

CDR3 protein: CASSLRMQETQYF
CDR3 DNA: TGCGCCAGCAGCTTACGGATGCAAGAGACCCAGTACTTC
clone size: few
V gene: TRBV5-1
D gene: NA
J gene: TRBJ2-5

CDR3 protein: CASSLRAQGNTEAFF
CDR3 DNA: TGCGCCAGCAGCTTGAGGGCACAGGGAAACACTGAAGCTTTCTTT
clone size: many
V gene: TRBV5-1
D gene: NA
J gene: TRBJ1-1

CDR3 protein: CASSEVGEGTEAFF
CDR3 DNA: TGTGCCAGCAGTGAAGTTGGGGAGGGCACTGAAGCTTTCTTT
clone size: few
V gene: TRBV6-1
D gene: NA
J gene: TRBJ1-1

CDR3 protein: CASSLFGGEQFF
CDR3 DNA: TGTGCCAGCAGTTTATTCGGGGGTGAGCAGTTCTTC
clone size: many
V gene: TRBV28
D gene: NA
J gene: TRBJ2-1

CDR3 protein: CSARDQRDNEQFF
CDR3 DNA: TGCAGTGCTAGAGATCAGCGGGACAATGAGCAGTTCTTC
clone size: NA
V gene: TRBV20-1
D gene: NA
J gene: TRBJ2-1

CDR3 protein: CASSPGHSTGTQYF
CDR3 DNA: TGTGCCAGCAGTCCGGGACATTCCACAGGTACGCAGTATTTT
clone size: NA
V gene: TRBV12-3/TRBV12-4
D gene: NA
J gene: TRBJ2-3

CDR3 protein: CASSGGWGTQETQYF
CDR3 DNA: TGTGCCAGCAGCGGAGGTTGGGGGACCCAAGAGACCCAGTACTTC
clone size: few
V gene: TRBV2
D gene: NA
J gene: TRBJ2-5

CDR3 protein: CSVDWENRPGELFF
CDR3 DNA: TGCAGCGTTGACTGGGAGAATCGCCCCGGGGAGCTGTTTTTT
clone size: NA
V gene: TRBV29-1
D gene: NA
J gene: TRBJ2-2

CDR3 protein: CASTSTGGRTEAFF
CDR3 DNA: TGCGCCAGCACCTCGACTGGGGGCCGGACTGAAGCTTTCTTT
clone size: many
V gene: TRBV4-1
D gene: NA
J gene: TRBJ1-1